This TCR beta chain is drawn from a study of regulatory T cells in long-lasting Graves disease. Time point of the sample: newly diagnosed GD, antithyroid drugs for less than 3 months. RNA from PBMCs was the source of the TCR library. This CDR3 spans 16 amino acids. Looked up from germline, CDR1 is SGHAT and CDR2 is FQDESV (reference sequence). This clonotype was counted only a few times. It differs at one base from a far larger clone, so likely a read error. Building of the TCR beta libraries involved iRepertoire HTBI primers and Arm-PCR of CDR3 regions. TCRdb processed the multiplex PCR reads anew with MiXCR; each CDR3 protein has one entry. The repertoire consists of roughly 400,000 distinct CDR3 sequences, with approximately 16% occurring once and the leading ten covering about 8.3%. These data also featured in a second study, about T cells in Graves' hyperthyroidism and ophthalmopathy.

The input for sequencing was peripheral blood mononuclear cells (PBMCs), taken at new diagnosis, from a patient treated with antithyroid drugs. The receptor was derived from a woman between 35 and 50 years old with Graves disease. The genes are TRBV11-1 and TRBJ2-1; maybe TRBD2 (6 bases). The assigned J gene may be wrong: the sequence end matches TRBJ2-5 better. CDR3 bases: TGTGCCAGCAGCTTAACTATCGGAGGGTTCCAAGAGGCCCAGTACTTC. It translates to CASSLTIGGFQEAQYF.